This TCR beta chain was retrieved from a study of cytomegalovirus exposure and HLA in healthy donors. Study-level information: A preliminary data release comprised roughly 80 million unique TCRs obtained from HLA-typed donors.

This clone was observed a single time. Its antigen is currently unknown. PCR primers comprised 60 Vbeta and 13 Jbeta primers. The method was immunoSEQ multiplex PCR; TCRdb's version includes in-frame clones alone and lacks a portion of them. The sample holds around 200,000 clones; 60% to 80% are singletons and the top ten take roughly 1.6%. Germline V gene lookup returns CDR1 SGHKS and CDR2 YYEKEE (reference sequence). There are 18 residues in the CDR3. The V gene end was trimmed by 3 bases and the J gene end by 5 bases; junction bases not matched to a gene: 17. Broader study findings: Some V segments, TRBV6-2 and TRBV6-3 among them, were indistinguishable and were therefore excluded. Later analysis demonstrated an association between a missense DCLRE1C variant and TCR beta V- and J-gene trimming. Associated with cytomegalovirus, according to the listing, were 150 to 200 TCR beta chains.

The receptor was derived from a woman younger than 35 in good health and CMV-seronegative. Input material: PBMCs. V usage is TRBV5-5 and J usage is TRBJ2-3; 8 bases fit TRBD1. DNA of the CDR3: TGTGCCAGCAGCTCACTTAGGTTCCAGACAGGGGCGGGAGATACGCAGTATTTT. Protein: CASSSLRFQTGAGDTQYF.